This T cell receptor (beta chain) emerged from a study of early T cells in non-severe SARS-CoV-2 infection. Across the study: Unsorted whole-blood RNA was sequenced in bulk, leaving chains unpaired. Study conclusions and caveats: VDJdb matches were skewed toward anti-spike CD8 T cell responses.

After removal of 6 bases from V and 7 bases from J, the junction contained 7 bases not matched to a gene. Germline V lookup: CDR1 LNHDA, CDR2 SQIVND (reference sequence). The CDR3 covers 15 residues. Molecules of cDNA were individually given unique molecular identifiers that were attached to them. TCRdb independently ran MiXCR on the 5' RACE reads; one entry per CDR3 protein. The table has under 35,000 distinct CDR3 sequences, roughly 4.9% seen once. This clonotype was seen many times. Antigen specificity is unknown. The sequenced sample consisted of whole blood. This chain uses TRBV19 with TRBJ2-2; 11 positions match TRBD2. The clonotype originates from an adult who was a healthcare worker with PCR-confirmed SARS-CoV-2 infection or an uninfected control (not recorded which). The CDR3 here is CASRRLAGGSGELFF. In DNA, the CDR3 is TGTGCCAGTAGACGGCTAGCGGGAGGTAGCGGGGAGCTGTTTTTT.